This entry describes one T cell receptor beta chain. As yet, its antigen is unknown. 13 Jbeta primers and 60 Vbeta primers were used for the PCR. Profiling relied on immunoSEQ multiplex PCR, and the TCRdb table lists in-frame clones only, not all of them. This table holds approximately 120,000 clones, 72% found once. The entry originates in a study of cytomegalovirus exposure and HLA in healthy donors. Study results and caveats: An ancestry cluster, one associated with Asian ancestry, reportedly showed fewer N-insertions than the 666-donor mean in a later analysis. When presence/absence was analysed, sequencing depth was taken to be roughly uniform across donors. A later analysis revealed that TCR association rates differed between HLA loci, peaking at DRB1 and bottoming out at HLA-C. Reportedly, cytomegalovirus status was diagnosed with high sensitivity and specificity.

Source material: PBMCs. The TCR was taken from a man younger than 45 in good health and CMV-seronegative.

The CDR3 nucleotides are TGCGCCAGCAGCTTGGGGGCACCCTCCTATAATTCACCCCTCCACTTT. It yields the protein CASSLGAPSYNSPLHF. This rearrangement joins TRBV5-1 to TRBJ1-6, with no clear D. The germline V gene has CDR1 SGHRS and CDR2 YFSETQ. The V end was cut by 0 bases, the J end by 0 bases, with 7 bases between. The CDR3 extends over 16 amino acids.